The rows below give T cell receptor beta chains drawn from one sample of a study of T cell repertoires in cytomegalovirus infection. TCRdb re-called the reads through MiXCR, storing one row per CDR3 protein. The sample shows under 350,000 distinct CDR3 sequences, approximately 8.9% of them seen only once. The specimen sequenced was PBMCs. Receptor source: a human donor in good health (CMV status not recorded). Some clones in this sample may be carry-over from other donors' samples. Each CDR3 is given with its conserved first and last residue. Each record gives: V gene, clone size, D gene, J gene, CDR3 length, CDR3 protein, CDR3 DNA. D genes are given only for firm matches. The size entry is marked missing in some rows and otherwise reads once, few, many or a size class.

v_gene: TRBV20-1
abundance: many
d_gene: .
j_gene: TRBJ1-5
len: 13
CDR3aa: CSAYSGGNQPQHF
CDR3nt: TGCAGTGCTTACAGCGGGGGCAATCAGCCCCAGCATTTT

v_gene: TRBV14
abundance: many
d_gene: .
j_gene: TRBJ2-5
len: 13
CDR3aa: CASSRTYQETQYF
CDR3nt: TGTGCCAGCAGTCGGACCTACCAAGAGACCCAGTACTTC

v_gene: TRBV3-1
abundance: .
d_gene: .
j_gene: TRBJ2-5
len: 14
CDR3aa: CASSQYGYQETQYF
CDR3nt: TGTGCCAGCAGCCAATACGGGTACCAAGAGACCCAGTACTTC

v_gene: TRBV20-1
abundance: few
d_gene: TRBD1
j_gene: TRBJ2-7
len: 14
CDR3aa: CSAFPQGEGYEQYF
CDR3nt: TGCAGTGCCTTCCCACAGGGGGAAGGCTACGAGCAGTACTTC

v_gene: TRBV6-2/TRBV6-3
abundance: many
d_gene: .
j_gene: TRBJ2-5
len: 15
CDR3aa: CASSYYDDPQETQYF
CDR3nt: TGTGCCAGCAGTTACTACGATGACCCCCAAGAGACCCAGTACTTC

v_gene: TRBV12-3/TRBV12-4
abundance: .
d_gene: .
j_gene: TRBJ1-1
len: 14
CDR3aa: CASSHTRSGPKAFF
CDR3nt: TGTGCCAGCAGTCACACTCGGAGCGGCCCCAAAGCTTTCTTT

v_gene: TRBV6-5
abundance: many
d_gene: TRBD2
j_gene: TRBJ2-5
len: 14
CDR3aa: CASSYGGGDSTQYF
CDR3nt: TGTGCCAGCAGTTACGGCGGGGGAGATTCTACCCAGTACTTC

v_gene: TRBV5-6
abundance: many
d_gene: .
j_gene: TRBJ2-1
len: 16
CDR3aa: CASGRGGAGPYNEQFF
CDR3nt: TGTGCCAGCGGTCGTGGAGGTGCGGGGCCTTACAATGAGCAGTTCTTC

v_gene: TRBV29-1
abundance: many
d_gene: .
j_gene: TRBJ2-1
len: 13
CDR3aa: CSVSYNGLNEQFF
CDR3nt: TGCAGCGTTTCTTACAATGGGCTCAATGAGCAGTTCTTC

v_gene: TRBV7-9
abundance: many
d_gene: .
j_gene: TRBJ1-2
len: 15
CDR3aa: CASSLEEATSRGYTF
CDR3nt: TGTGCCAGCAGCTTAGAAGAAGCGACTTCCCGGGGCTACACCTTC

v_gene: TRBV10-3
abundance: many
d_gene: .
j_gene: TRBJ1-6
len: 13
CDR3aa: CAISEGYGSPLHF
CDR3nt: TGTGCCATCAGTGAAGGGTATGGCTCACCCCTCCACTTT

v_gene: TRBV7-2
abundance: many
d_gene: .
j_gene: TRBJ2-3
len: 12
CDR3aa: CASSLYGDTQYF
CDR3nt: TGTGCCAGCAGCTTATATGGAGATACGCAGTATTTT

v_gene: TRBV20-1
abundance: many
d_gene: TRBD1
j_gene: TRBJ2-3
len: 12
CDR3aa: CTTTGGTDTQYF
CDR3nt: TGCACAACGACAGGGGGGACAGATACGCAGTATTTT

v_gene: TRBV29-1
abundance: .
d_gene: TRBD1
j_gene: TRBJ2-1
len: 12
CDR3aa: CSVDPGGVEQFF
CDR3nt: TGCAGCGTTGATCCAGGGGGAGTTGAGCAGTTCTTC

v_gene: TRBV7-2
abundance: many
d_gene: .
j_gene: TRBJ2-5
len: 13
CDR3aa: CASSSGTPTTQYF
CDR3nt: TGTGCCAGCAGCTCAGGGACTCCCACGACCCAGTACTTC

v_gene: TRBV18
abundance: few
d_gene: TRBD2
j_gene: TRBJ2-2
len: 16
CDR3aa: CASSPPVGGITGELFF
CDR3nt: TGTGCCAGCTCACCACCGGTCGGGGGGATCACCGGGGAGCTGTTTTTT

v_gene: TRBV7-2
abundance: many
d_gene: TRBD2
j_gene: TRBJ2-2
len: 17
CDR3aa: CASSSMTSGVKTGELFF
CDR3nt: TGTGCCAGCAGCTCGATGACTAGCGGGGTAAAAACCGGGGAGCTGTTTTTT

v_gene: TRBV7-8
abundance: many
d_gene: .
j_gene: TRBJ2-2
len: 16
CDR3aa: CASSLFRTVNTGELFF
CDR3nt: TGTGCCAGCAGCTTATTTCGGACAGTGAACACCGGGGAGCTGTTTTTT

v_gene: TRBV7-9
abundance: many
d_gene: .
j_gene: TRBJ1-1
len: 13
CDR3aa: CASSLEESAEAFF
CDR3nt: TGTGCCAGCAGCTTAGAGGAATCCGCTGAAGCTTTCTTT

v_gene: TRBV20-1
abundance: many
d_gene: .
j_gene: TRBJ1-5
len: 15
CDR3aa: CSAHLGGRSNQPQHF
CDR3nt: TGCAGTGCCCATCTGGGGGGACGGAGCAATCAGCCCCAGCATTTT

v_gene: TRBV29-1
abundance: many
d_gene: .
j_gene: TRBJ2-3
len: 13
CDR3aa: CTTVSGSPDTQYF
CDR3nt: TGCACTACAGTCTCGGGCAGTCCAGATACGCAGTATTTT

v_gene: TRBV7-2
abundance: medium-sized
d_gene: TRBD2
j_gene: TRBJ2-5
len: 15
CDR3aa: CASSSGVSGGKTQYF
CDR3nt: TGTGCCAGCAGCTCCGGGGTTAGCGGGGGAAAGACCCAGTACTTC

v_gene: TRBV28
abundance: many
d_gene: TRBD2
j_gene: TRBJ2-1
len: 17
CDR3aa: CASSWGGLAGKDNEQFF
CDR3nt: TGTGCCAGCAGTTGGGGGGGACTAGCGGGAAAAGACAATGAGCAGTTCTTC

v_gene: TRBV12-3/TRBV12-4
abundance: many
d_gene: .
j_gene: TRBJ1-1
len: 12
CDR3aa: CASTQGSGEAFF
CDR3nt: TGTGCCAGCACCCAAGGGTCCGGGGAAGCTTTCTTT

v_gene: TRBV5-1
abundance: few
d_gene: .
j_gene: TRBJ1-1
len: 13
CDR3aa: CASSVGLNTEAFF
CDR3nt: TGCGCCAGCAGCGTGGGATTGAACACTGAAGCTTTCTTT

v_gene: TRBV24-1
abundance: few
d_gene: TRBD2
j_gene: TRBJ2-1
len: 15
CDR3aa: CATSDILAEIDEQFF
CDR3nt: TGTGCCACCAGTGATATTCTAGCGGAGATCGATGAGCAGTTCTTC

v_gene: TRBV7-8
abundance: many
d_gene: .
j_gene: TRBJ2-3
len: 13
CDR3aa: CASSSRGADTQYF
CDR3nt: TGTGCCAGCAGCTCCCGCGGGGCAGATACGCAGTATTTT

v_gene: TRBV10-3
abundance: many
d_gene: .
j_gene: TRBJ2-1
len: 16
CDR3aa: CAISATADRNYNEQFF
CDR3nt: TGTGCCATCAGTGCTACTGCCGATCGGAACTACAATGAGCAGTTCTTC

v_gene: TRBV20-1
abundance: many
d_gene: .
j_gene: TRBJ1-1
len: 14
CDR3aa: CSASHSEGDTEAFF
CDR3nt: TGCAGTGCTAGCCACTCAGAGGGGGACACTGAAGCTTTCTTT

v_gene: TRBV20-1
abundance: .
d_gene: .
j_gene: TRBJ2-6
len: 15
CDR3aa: CSARVGGGGANVLTF
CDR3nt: TGCAGTGCTAGAGTAGGGGGGGGTGGGGCCAACGTCCTGACTTTC

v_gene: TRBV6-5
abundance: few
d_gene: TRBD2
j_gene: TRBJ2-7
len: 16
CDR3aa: CASSYGLAGKAYEQYF
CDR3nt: TGTGCCAGCAGTTACGGACTAGCGGGGAAGGCATACGAGCAGTACTTC

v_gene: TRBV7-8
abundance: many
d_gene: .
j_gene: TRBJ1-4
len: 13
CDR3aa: CASSPRTDEKLFF
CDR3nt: TGTGCCAGCAGCCCCAGGACGGATGAAAAACTGTTTTTT

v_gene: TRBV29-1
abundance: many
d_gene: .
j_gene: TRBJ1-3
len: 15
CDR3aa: CSVEARDVSGNTIYF
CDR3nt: TGCAGCGTTGAAGCTCGGGATGTCTCTGGAAACACCATATATTTT

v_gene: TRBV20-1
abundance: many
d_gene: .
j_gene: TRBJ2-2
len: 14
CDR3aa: CSARDLVRTGELFF
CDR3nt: TGCAGTGCTAGAGATCTCGTAAGAACCGGGGAGCTGTTTTTT

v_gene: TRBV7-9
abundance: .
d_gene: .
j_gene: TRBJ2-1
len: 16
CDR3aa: CASSSTGRISYNEQFF
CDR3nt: TGTGCCAGCAGCTCTACAGGGCGTATTAGCTACAATGAGCAGTTCTTC